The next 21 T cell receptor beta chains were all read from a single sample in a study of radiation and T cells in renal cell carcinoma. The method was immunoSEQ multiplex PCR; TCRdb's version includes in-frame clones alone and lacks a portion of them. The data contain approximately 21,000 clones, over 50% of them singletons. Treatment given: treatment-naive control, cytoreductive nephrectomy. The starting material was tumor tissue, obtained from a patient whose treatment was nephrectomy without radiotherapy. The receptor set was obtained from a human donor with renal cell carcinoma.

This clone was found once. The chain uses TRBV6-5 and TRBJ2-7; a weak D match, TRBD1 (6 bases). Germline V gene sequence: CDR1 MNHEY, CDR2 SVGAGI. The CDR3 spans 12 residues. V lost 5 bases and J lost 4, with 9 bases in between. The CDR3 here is CASSRTVYEQYF. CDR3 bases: TGTGCCAGCAGTCGGACAGTTTACGAGCAGTACTTC.

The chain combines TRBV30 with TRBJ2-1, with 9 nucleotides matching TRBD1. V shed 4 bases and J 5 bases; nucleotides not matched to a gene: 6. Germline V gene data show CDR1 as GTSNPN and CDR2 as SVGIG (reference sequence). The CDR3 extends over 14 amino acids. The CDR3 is CAWTRDRADNEQFF. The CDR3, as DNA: TGTGCCTGGACGCGGGACAGGGCCGACAATGAGCAGTTCTTC.

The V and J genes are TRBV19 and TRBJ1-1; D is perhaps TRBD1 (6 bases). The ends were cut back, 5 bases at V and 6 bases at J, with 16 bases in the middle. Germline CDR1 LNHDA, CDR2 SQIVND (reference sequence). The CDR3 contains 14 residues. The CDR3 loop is CASSLRDIGAEAFF. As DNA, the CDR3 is TGTGCCAGTAGTCTCCGGGACATCGGGGCTGAAGCTTTCTTT.

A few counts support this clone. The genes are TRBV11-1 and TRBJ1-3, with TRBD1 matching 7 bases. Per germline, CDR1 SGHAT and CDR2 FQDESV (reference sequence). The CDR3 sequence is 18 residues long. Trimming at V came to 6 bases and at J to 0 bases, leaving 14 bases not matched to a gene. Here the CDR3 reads CASRSMGQMGTSGNTIYF. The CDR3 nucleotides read TGTGCCAGCAGGTCGATGGGACAGATGGGCACCTCTGGAAACACCATATATTTT.

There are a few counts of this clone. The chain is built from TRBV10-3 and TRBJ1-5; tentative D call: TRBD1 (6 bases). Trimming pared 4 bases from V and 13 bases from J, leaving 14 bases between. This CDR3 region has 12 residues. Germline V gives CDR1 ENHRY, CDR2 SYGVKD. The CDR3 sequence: CAISADDRFQHF. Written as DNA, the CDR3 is TGTGCCATCAGTGCTGACGACAGGTTTCAGCATTTT.

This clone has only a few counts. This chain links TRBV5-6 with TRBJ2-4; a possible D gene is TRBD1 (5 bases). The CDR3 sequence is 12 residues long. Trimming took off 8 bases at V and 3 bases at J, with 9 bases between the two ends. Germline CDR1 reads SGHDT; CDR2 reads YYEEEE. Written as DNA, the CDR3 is TGTGCCAGTTCGACAGACAAAAACATTCAGTACTTC. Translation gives CASSTDKNIQYF.

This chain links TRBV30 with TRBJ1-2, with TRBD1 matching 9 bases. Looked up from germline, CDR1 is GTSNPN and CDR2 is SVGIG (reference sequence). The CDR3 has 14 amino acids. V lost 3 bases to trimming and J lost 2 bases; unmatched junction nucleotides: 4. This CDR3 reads CAWSAGQGNYGYTF. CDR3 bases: TGTGCCTGGAGCGCGGGACAGGGAAACTATGGCTACACCTTC. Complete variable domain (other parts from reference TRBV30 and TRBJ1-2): SQTIHQWPATLVQPVGSPLSLECTVEGTSNPNLYWYRQAAGRGLQLLFYSVGIGQISSEVPQNLSASRPQDRQFILSSKKLLLSDSGFYLCAWSAGQGNYGYTFGSGTRLTVV.

DNA of the CDR3: TGTGCTAGCGAGAGCGGGGGGGCAGGAGAGACCCAGTACTTC. This codes for CASESGGAGETQYF. The chain employs TRBV12-5 and TRBJ2-5, with 10 bases lining up with TRBD2. The CDR3 covers 14 residues. Germline V gives CDR1 LGHNT, CDR2 FRNRAP. J lost 4 bases, V lost 9 bases, and 8 bases had no gene match.

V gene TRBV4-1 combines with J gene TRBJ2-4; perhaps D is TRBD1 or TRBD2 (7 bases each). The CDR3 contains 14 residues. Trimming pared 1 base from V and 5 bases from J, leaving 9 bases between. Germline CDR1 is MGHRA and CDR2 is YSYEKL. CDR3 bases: TGCGCCAGCAGCCAAGCAGGGGGGGAAAACATTCAGTACTTC. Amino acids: CASSQAGGENIQYF.

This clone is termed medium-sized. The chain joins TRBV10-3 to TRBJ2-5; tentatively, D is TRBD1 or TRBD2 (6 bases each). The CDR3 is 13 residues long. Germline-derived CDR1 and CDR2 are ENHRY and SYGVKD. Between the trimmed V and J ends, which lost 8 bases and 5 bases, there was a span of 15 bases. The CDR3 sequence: CAIGWGADETQYF. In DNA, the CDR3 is TGTGCCATCGGGTGGGGGGCTGACGAGACCCAGTACTTC.

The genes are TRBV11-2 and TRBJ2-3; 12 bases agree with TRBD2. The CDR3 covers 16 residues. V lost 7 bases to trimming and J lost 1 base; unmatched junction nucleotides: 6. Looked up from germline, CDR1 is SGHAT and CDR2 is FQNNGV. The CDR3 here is CASTGTSGLRTDTQYF. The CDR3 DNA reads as TGTGCCAGCACCGGGACTAGCGGGCTACGCACAGATACGCAGTATTTT.

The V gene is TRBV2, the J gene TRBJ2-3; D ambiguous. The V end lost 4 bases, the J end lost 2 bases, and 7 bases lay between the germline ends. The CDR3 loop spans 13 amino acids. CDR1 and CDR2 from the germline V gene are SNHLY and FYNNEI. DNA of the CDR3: TGTGCCAGCAGTGTCAGATACACAGATACGCAGTATTTT. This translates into CASSVRYTDTQYF. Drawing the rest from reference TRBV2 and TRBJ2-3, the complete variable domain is EPEVTQTPSHQVTQMGQEVILRCVPISNHLYFYWYRQILGQKVEFLVSFYNNEISEKSEIFDDQFSVERPDGSNFTLKIRSTKLEDSAMYFCASSVRYTDTQYFGPGTRLTVL.

CDR3 in amino acids: CASTAVPYEQYF. CDR3 nucleotide sequence: TGTGCCAGCACTGCGGTCCCCTACGAGCAGTACTTC. This chain connects TRBV6-6 to TRBJ2-7; D uncertain. This CDR3 comprises 12 residues. Germline V lookup: CDR1 MNHNY, CDR2 SVGAGI (reference sequence). V was trimmed by 7 bases and J by 2 bases, leaving 9 bases between them.

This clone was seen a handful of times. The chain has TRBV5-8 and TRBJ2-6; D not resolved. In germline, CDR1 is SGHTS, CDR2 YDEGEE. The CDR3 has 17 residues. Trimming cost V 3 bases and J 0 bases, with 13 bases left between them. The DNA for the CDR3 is TGTGCCAGCAGCTCTTTCCCCGCCATCTCTGGGGCCAACGTCCTGACTTTC. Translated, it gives CASSSFPAISGANVLTF. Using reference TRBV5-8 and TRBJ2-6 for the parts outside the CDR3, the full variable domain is EAGVTQSPTHLIKTRGQQATLRCSPISGHTSVYWYQQALGLGLQFLLWYDEGEERNRGNFPPRFSGRQFPNYSSELNVNALELEDSALYLCASSSFPAISGANVLTFGAGSRLTVL.

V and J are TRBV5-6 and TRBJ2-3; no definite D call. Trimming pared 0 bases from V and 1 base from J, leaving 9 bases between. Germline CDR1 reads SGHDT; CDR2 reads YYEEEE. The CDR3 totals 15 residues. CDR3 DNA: TGTGCCAGCAGCTTGGTTTGGTCCCGCACAGATACGCAGTATTTT. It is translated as CASSLVWSRTDTQYF.

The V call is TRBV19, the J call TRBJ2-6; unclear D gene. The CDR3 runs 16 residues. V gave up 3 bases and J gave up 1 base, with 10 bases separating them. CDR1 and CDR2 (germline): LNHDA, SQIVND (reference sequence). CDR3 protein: CASSIGRTSGANVLTF. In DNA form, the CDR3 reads TGTGCCAGTAGTATTGGGCGGACGTCTGGGGCCAACGTCCTGACTTTC.

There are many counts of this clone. The chain's CDR3 is CATSSPGQAPYEQYF. CDR3 DNA: TGTGCCACCAGCAGTCCCGGCCAGGCGCCCTACGAGCAGTACTTC. The genes are TRBV15 and TRBJ2-7; D ambiguous. Trimming shortened V by 3 bases and J by 2 bases, and 14 bases separated the two germline ends. The CDR3 is 15 amino acids. Per the germline V gene, CDR1 is LNHNV and CDR2 is YYDKDF (reference sequence).

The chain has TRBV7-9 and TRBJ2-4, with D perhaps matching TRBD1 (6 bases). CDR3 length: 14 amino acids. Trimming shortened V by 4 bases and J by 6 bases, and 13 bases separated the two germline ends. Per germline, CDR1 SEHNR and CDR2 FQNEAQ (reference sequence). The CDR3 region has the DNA TGTGCCAGCAGCTCCGCCGGGACAACAAACATTCAGTACTTC. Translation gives CASSSAGTTNIQYF.

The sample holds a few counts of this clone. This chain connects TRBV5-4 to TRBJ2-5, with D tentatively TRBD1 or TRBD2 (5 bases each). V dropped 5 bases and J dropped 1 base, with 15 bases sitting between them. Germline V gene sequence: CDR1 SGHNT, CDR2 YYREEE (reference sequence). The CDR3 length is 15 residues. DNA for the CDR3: TGTGCCAGCAGTCCCAAGGGACCGATCCAAGAGACCCAGTACTTC. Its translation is CASSPKGPIQETQYF.

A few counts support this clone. CDR3 coding DNA: TGTGCCAGCAGCTTTTCACCGGGGGTCGGCGGGGAGCTGTTTTTT. This codes for CASSFSPGVGGELFF. The chain has TRBV7-3 and TRBJ2-2; TRBD2 is a possible D gene (6 bases). The CDR3 has 15 residues. Germline values: CDR1 SGHTA, CDR2 FQGTGA. V shed 3 bases and J shed 7 bases, with 15 bases lying between them. Full variable domain (rest looked up from reference TRBV7-3 and TRBJ2-2): GAGVSQTPSNKVTEKGKYVELRCDPISGHTALYWYRQSLGQGPEFLIYFQGTGAADDSGLPNDRFFAVRPEGSVSTLKIQRTERGDSAVYLCASSFSPGVGGELFFGEGSRLTVL.

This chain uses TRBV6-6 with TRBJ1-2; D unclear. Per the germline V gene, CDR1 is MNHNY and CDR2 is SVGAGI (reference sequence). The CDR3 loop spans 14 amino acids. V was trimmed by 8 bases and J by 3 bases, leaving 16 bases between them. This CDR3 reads CASHNPGRYYGYTF. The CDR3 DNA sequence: TGTGCCAGCCACAACCCTGGACGGTACTATGGCTACACCTTC.